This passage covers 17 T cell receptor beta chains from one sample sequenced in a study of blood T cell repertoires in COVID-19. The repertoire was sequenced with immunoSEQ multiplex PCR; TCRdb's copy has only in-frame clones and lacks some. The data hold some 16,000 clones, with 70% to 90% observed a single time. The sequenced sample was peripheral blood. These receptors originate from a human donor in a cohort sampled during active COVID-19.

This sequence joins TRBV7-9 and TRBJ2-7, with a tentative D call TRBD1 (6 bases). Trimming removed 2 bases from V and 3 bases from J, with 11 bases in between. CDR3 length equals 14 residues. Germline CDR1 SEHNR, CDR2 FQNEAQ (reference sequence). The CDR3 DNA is TGTGCCAGCAGCTTAACTACAGGGCTCTACGAGCAGTACTTC. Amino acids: CASSLTTGLYEQYF.

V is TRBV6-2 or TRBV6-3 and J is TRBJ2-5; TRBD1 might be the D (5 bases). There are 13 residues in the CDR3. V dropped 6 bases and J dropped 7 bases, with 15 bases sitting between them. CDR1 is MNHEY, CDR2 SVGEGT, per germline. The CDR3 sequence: CASSLRVLGTQYF. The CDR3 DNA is TGTGCCAGCAGCCTCAGGGTACTTGGGACCCAGTACTTC.

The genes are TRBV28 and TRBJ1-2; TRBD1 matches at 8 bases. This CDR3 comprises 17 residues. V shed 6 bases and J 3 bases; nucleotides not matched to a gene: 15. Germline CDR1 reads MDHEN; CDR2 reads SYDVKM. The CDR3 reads CASRQGAFYIDYYGYTF. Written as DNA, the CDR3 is TGTGCCAGCAGGCAGGGGGCCTTTTACATAGACTACTATGGCTACACCTTC.

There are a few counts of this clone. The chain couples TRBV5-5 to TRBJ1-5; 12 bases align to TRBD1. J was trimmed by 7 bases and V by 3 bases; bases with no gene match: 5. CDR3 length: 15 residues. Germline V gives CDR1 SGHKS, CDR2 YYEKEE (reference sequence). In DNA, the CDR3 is TGTGCCAGCAGCTGGGACAGGGGGCTAGGACAGCCCCAGCATTTT. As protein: CASSWDRGLGQPQHF.

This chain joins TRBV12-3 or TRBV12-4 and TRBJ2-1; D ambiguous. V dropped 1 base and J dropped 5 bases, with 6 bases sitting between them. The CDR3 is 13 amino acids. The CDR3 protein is CASSLDIHNEQFF. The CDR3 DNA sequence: TGTGCCAGCAGTTTAGACATACACAATGAGCAGTTCTTC.

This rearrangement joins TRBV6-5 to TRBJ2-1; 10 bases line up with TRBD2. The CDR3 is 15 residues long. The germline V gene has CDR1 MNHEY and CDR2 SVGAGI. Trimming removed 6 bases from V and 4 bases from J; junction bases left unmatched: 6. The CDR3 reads CASSPTSGWYNEQFF. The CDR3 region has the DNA TGTGCCAGCAGCCCGACTAGCGGGTGGTACAATGAGCAGTTCTTC.

This chain's CDR3 is CASSIGDSVYNEQFF. The CDR3 bases are TGTGCCAGTAGTATAGGAGATAGCGTATACAATGAGCAGTTCTTC. V is TRBV19 and J is TRBJ2-1; weak D call: TRBD2 (5 bases). Germline V gives CDR1 LNHDA, CDR2 SQIVND (reference sequence). Deletions cut 1 base from V and 4 bases from J, with 11 bases between. The length of the CDR3 is 15 residues.

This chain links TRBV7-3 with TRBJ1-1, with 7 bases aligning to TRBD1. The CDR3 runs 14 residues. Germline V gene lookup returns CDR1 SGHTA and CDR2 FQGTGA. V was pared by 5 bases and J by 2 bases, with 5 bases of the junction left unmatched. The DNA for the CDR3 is TGTGCCAGCAGCGCTACAGGGGTTAACACTGAAGCTTTCTTT. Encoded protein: CASSATGVNTEAFF.

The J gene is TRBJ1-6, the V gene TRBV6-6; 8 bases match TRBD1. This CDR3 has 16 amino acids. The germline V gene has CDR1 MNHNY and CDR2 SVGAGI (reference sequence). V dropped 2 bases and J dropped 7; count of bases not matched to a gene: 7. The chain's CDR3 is CASSYPPGQANSPLHF. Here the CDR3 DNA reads TGTGCCAGCAGTTACCCTCCGGGACAGGCGAATTCACCCCTCCACTTT.

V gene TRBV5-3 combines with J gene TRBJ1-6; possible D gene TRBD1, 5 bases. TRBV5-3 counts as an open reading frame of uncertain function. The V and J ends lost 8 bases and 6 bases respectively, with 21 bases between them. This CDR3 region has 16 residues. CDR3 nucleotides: TGTGCCAGCCCTGGTGGTGGGGCCGGCGGTAATTCACCCCTCCACTTT. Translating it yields CASPGGGAGGNSPLHF.

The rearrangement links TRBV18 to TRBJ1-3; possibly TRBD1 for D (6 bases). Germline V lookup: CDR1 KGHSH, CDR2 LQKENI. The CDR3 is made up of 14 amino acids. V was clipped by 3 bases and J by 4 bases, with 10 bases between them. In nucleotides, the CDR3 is TGTGCCAGCTCACCGTCAGGGGAAGGAAACACCATATATTTT. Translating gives CASSPSGEGNTIYF.

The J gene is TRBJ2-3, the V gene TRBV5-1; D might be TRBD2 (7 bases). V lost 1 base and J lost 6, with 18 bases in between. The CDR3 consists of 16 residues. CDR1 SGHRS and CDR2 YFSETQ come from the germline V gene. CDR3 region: CASSLPPAGAGDTQYF. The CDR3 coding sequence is TGCGCCAGCAGCTTGCCCCCCGCGGGGGCTGGGGATACGCAGTATTTT.

The CDR3 DNA reads TGTGCCAGTAGTCCTCAGACAGGGGGCCGTAGAACCCTCCACTTT. Translating gives CASSPQTGGRRTLHF. This chain uses TRBV19 with TRBJ1-6; 10 bases align to TRBD1. After removal of 5 bases from V and 14 bases from J, the junction contained 12 bases not matched to a gene. The CDR3 extends over 15 amino acids. Looked up from germline, CDR1 is LNHDA and CDR2 is SQIVND (reference sequence).

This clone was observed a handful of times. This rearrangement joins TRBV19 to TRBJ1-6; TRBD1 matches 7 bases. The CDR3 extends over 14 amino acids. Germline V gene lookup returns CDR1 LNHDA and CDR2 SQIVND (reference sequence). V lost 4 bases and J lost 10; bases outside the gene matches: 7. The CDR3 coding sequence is TGTGCCAGTAGTAATCTTCTACAGGGGTCACCCCTCCACTTT. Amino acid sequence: CASSNLLQGSPLHF.

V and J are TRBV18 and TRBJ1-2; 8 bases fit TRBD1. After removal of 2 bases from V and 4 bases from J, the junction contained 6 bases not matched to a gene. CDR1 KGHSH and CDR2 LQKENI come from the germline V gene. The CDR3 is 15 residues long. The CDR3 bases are TGTGCCAGCTCACCATTGACAGGGGAGGCCTATGGCTACACCTTC. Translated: CASSPLTGEAYGYTF.

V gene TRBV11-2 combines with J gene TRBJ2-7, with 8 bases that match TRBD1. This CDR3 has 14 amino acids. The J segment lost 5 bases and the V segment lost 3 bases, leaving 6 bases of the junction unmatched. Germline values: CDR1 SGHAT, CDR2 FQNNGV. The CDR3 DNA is TGTGCCAGCAGCTTGGGACAGGCAGCCAACGAGCAGTACTTC. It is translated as CASSLGQAANEQYF.

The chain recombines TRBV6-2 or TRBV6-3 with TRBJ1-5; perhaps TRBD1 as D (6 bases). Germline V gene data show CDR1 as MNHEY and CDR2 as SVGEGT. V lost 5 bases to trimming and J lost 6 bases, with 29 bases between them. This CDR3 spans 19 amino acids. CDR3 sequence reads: CASSLGPLDNRAWSQPQHF. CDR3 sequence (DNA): TGTGCCAGCAGTCTCGGTCCGTTGGACAACAGGGCCTGGAGTCAGCCCCAGCATTTT.